A single sample is the source of the 6 T cell receptor beta chains below, sequenced in a study of T cell responses to AZD1222 COVID-19 vaccine. Generated by immunoSEQ multiplex PCR, the TCRdb table keeps only in-frame clones and is missing some. Of over 95,000 clones detected, about nine tenths appear once; the ten largest clones hold approximately 6.5%. The sequenced sample was peripheral blood, obtained 28 days after the second AZD1222 dose. The receptors come from an adult who received the AZD1222 COVID-19 vaccine.

This chain connects TRBV5-4 to TRBJ2-1; 8 bases align to TRBD2. This CDR3 has 16 residues. V dropped 4 bases and J dropped 4; count of bases not matched to a gene: 10. In germline, CDR1 is SGHNT, CDR2 YYREEE (reference sequence). This CDR3 reads CASSRGTRGTYNEQFF. As DNA, the CDR3 is TGTGCCAGCAGCCGAGGGACTAGGGGGACTTACAATGAGCAGTTCTTC.

The chain carries TRBV28 and TRBJ2-7; 9 nucleotides align to TRBD1. This CDR3 has 14 residues. V lost 6 bases to trimming and J lost 1 base; unmatched junction nucleotides: 4. CDR1 and CDR2 from the germline V gene are MDHEN and SYDVKM. CDR3 protein: CASRTGTGSYEQYF. The DNA for the CDR3 is TGTGCCAGCAGAACCGGGACAGGGTCCTACGAGCAGTACTTC.

CDR3 DNA sequence: TGCGCCAGCAGCTTGCCGGACAGGGTCGGGGAGCTGTTTTTT. It translates to CASSLPDRVGELFF. The V and J genes are TRBV5-1 and TRBJ2-2; 8 nucleotides match TRBD1. The V gene's germline CDR1 is SGHRS and CDR2 YFSETQ. The CDR3 is 14 amino acids. With V trimmed by 1 base and J by 7 bases, 3 bases remained unmatched.

This clone was counted a single time. The chain uses TRBV7-9 and TRBJ1-2; D ambiguous. This CDR3 contains 12 residues. Deletions cut 1 base from V and 8 bases from J, with 8 bases between. CDR1 and CDR2 from the germline V gene are SEHNR and FQNEAQ (reference sequence). The CDR3 DNA is TGTGCCAGCAGCTTAGACATAGGCGGCTACACCTTC. Translating gives CASSLDIGGYTF.

CDR3 coding DNA: TGTGCCAGCAGTTACGTCCGTTATGGCTACACCTTC. Residues: CASSYVRYGYTF. The chain links TRBV6-5 to TRBJ1-2, with D unresolved. The germline V gene has CDR1 MNHEY and CDR2 SVGAGI. With 2 bases removed from V and 5 bases from J, the gap between germline ends came to 6 bases. The CDR3 totals 12 residues.

V gene TRBV6-5 combines with J gene TRBJ2-3; D gene unclear. Germline lookup yields CDR1 MNHEY and CDR2 SVGAGI. The CDR3 runs to 13 residues. Trimming stripped 4 bases from V and 0 bases from J, with 5 bases between. CDR3 residues: CASSFSSTDTQYF. The CDR3 DNA is TGTGCCAGCAGTTTCTCTAGCACAGATACGCAGTATTTT.